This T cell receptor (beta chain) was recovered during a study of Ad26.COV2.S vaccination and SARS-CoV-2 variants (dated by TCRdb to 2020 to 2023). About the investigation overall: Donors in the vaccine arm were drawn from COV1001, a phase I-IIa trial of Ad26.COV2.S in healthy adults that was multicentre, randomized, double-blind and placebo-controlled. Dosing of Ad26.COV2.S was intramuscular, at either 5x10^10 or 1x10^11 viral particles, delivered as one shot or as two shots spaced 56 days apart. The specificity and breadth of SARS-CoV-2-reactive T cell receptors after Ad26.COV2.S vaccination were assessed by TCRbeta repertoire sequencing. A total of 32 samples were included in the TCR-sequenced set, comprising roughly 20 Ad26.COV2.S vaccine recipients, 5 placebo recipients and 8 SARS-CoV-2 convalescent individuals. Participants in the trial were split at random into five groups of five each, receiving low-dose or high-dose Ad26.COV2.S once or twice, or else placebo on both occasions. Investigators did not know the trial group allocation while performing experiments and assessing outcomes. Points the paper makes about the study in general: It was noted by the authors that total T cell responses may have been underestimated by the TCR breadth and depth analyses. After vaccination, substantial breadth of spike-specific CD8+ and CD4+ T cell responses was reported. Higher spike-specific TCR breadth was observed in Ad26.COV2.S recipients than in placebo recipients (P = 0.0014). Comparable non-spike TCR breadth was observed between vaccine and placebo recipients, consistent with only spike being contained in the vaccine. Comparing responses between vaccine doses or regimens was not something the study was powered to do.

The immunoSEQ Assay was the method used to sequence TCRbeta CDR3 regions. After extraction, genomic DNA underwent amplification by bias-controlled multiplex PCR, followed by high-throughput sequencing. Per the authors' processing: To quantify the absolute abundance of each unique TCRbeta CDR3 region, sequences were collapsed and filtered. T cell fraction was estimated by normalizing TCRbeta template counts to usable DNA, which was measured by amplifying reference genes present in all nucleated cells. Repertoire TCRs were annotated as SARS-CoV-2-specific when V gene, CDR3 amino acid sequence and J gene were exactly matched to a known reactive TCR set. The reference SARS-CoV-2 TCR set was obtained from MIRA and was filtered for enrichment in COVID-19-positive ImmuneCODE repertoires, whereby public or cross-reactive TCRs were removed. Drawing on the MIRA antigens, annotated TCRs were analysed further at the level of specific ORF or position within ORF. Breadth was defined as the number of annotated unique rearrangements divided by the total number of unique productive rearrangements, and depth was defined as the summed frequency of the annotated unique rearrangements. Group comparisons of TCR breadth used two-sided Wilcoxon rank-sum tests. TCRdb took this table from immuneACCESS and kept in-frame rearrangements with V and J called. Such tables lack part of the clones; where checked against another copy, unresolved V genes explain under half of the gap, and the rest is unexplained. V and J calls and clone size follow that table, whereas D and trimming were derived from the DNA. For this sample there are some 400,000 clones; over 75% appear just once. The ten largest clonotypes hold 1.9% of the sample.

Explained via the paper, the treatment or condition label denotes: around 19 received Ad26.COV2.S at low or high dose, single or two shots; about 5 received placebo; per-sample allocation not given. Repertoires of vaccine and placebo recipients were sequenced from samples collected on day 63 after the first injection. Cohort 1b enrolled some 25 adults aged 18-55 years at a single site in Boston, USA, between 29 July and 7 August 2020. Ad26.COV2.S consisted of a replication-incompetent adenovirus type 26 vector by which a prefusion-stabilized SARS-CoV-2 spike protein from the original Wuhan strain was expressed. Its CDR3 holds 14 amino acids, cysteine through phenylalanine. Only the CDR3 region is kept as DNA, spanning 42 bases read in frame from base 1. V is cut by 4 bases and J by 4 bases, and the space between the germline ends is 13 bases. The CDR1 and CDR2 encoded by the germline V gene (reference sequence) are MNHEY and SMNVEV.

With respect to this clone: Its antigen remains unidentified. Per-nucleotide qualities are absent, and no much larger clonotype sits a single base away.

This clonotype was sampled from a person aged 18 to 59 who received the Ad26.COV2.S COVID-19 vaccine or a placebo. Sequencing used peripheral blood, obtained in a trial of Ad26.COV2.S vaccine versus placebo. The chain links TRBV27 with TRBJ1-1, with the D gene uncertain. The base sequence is TGTGCCAGCAGTTCTGCCTCCGGGTCCACTGAAGCTTTCTTT. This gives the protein CASSSASGSTEAFF.